This is a list of T cell receptor beta chains from one sample in a study of cytomegalovirus exposure and HLA in healthy donors. Libraries were prepared by immunoSEQ multiplex PCR; TCRdb keeps only in-frame clonotypes and omits some of them. The sample carries 100,000 to 150,000 clones, approximately 92% recorded once. Input material: PBMCs. These TCRs come from a woman in her late teens or twenties in good health and CMV-seronegative. The CDR3 runs from the conserved cysteine through the conserved F or W. D genes are given only for firm matches. Size tells how often a clone was seen (once, few, many) or the class of an expanded clone, and some rows leave it out.

D gene	V gene	clone size	J gene	CDR3 DNA	CDR3 protein
NA	TRBV5-1	NA	TRBJ2-2	TGCGCCAGCAGCTCCACTGAAACAGGGACCGGGGAGCTGTTTTTT	CASSSTETGTGELFF
NA	TRBV5-1	NA	TRBJ1-3	TGCGCCAGCAGCTTGGATCTACAATCCACGGGATCTGGAAACACCATATATTTT	CASSLDLQSTGSGNTIYF
NA	TRBV4-2	NA	TRBJ1-2	TGTGCCAGCAGCCATACTCCAGGGGCGGCTAACTATGGCTACACCTTC	CASSHTPGAANYGYTF
NA	TRBV5-1	once	TRBJ2-3	TGCGCCAGCAGCTTGGCCGGGGAGCTCACAGATACGCAGTATTTT	CASSLAGELTDTQYF
NA	TRBV5-1	NA	TRBJ2-5	TGCGCCAGCAGCTTGGATGGGGGGGCGTTTCTAGAGGAGACCCAGTACTTC	CASSLDGGAFLEETQYF
NA	TRBV10-2	few	TRBJ1-6	TGCGCCAGCAGTGAAATTCAGGGAGGGAATTCACCCCTCCACTTT	CASSEIQGGNSPLHF
TRBD1	TRBV7-9	NA	TRBJ1-2	TGTGCCAGCAGCTTCCCTGACAGGGGAAGTGGCTACACCTTC	CASSFPDRGSGYTF
NA	TRBV9	NA	TRBJ1-3	TGTGCCAGCAGCGTCGGTGGAAACACCATATATTTT	CASSVGGNTIYF
TRBD1	TRBV7-6	NA	TRBJ1-2	TGTGCCAGCAGCTTAGAGGCAGGGGGGAACTATGGCTACACCTTC	CASSLEAGGNYGYTF
NA	TRBV2	NA	TRBJ1-1	TGTGCCAGCAGTGAAGAGTTAGAGGGCACTGAAGCTTTCTTT	CASSEELEGTEAFF
TRBD1	TRBV6-6	once	TRBJ1-1	TGTGCCAGCAGTACCACAGGGGCGGGGAACACTGAAGCTTTCTTT	CASSTTGAGNTEAFF
NA	TRBV19	NA	TRBJ2-2	TGTGCCAGTAGTGAGACCGGGGAGCTGTTTTTT	CASSETGELFF
TRBD1	TRBV2	NA	TRBJ1-1	TGTGCCAGCAGTGCCCAGGGGGAGAACACTGAAGCTTTCTTT	CASSAQGENTEAFF
NA	TRBV9	once	TRBJ2-3	TGTGCCAGCAGCTTAAGACAGTCTACTAGCACAGATACGCAGTATTTT	CASSLRQSTSTDTQYF
TRBD2	TRBV6-4	NA	TRBJ2-1	TGTGCCAGCAGTGTTACCGGGACTAGCGGGGGGAATGAGCAGTTCTTC	CASSVTGTSGGNEQFF
NA	TRBV6-1	NA	TRBJ2-5	TGTGCCAGCAGGAACAGCTACCAAGAGACCCAGTACTTC	CASRNSYQETQYF
NA	TRBV5-6	NA	TRBJ1-2	TGTGCCAGCAGCCGCGCGGGGAGAGGTGACTATGGCTACACCTTC	CASSRAGRGDYGYTF
TRBD1	TRBV7-3	NA	TRBJ2-2	TGTGCCAGCAGCCAACAGGGGGCAGTCACCGGGGAGCTGTTTTTT	CASSQQGAVTGELFF
NA	TRBV7-9	NA	TRBJ1-4	TGTGCCAGCAGCCGCCACGGACAGCCTAATGAAAAACTGTTTTTT	CASSRHGQPNEKLFF
NA	TRBV18	NA	TRBJ1-2	TGTGCCAGCTCAGCGGCGGAGGGCGGTGGCTACACCTTC	CASSAAEGGGYTF